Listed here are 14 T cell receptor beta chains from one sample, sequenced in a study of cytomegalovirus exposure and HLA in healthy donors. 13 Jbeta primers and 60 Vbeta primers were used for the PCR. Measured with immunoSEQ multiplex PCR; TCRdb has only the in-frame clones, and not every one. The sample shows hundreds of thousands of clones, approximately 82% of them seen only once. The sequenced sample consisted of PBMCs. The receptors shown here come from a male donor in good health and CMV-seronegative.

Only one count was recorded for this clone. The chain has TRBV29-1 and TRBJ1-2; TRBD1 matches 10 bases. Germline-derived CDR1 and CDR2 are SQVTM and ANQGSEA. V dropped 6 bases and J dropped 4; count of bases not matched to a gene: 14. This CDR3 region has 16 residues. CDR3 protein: CSVHGQGGDWGYGYTF. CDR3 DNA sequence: TGCAGCGTCCACGGACAGGGGGGGGATTGGGGCTATGGCTACACCTTC.

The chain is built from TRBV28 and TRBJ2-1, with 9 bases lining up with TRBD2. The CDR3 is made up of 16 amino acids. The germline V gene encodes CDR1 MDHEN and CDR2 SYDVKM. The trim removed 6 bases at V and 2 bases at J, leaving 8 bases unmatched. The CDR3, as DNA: TGTGCCAGCAGACCCGGGACTAGCAGGGCCTACAATGAGCAGTTCTTC. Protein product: CASRPGTSRAYNEQFF.

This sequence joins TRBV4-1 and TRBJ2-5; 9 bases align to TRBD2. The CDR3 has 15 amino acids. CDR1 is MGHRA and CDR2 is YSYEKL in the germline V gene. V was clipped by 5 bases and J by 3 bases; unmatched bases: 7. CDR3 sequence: CASSIPASGKETQYF. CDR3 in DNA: TGCGCCAGCAGCATACCCGCTAGCGGGAAAGAGACCCAGTACTTC.

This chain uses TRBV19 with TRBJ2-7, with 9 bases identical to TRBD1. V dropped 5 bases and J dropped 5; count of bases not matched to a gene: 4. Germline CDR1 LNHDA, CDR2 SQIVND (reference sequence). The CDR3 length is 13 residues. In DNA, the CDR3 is TGTGCCAGTAGTCACCGGGACAGGGACGAGCAGTACTTC. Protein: CASSHRDRDEQYF. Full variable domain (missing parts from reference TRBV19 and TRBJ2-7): DGGITQSPKYLFRKEGQNVTLSCEQNLNHDAMYWYRQDPGQGLRLIYYSQIVNDFQKGDIAEGYSVSREKKESFPLTVTSAQKNPTAFYLCASSHRDRDEQYFGPGTRLTVT.

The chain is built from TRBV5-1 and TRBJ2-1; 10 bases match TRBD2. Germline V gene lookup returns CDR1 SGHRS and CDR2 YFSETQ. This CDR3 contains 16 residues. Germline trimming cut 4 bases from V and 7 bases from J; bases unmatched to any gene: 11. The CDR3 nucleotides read TGCGCCAGCAGCCTAGGTTCACTAGCGGGAAAGAATGAGCAGTTCTTC. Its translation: CASSLGSLAGKNEQFF. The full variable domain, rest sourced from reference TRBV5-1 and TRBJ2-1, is KAGVTQTPRYLIKTRGQQVTLSCSPISGHRSVSWYQQTPGQGLQFLFEYFSETQRNKGNFPGRFSGRQFSNSRSEMNVSTLELGDSALYLCASSLGSLAGKNEQFFGPGTRLTVL.

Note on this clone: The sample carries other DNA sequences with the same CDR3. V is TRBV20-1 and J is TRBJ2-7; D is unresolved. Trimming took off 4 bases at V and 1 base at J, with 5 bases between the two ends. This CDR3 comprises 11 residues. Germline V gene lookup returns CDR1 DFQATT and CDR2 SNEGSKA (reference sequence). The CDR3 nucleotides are TGCAGTGCTACGAGGTCCTACGAGCAGTACTTC. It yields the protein CSATRSYEQYF.

The chain's CDR3 is CASSPGNRGFYGYTF. DNA of the CDR3: TGTGCCAGCAGCCCTGGGAACAGGGGGTTCTATGGCTACACCTTC. The chain has TRBV7-2 and TRBJ1-2; 8 bases are a match to TRBD1. The CDR3 length is 15 residues. The germline V gene encodes CDR1 SGHTA and CDR2 FQGNSA. With V trimmed by 5 bases and J by 4 bases, 9 bases remained unmatched.

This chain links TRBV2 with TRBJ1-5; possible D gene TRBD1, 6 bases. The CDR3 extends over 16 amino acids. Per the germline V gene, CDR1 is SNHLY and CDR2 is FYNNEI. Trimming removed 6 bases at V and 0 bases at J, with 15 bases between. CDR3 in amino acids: CASSLGTPYSNQPQHF. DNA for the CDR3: TGTGCCAGCAGCCTCGGGACACCGTATAGCAATCAGCCCCAGCATTTT.

CDR3 sequence (DNA): TGTGCCAGCAGTTTATCGCCTATGAACACTGAAGCTTTCTTT. Translating it yields CASSLSPMNTEAFF. The rearrangement links TRBV27 to TRBJ1-1; D call uncertain. The ends were cut back, 0 bases at V and 0 bases at J, with 5 bases in the middle. The CDR3 totals 14 residues. Germline V gene data show CDR1 as MNHEY and CDR2 as SMNVEV (reference sequence).

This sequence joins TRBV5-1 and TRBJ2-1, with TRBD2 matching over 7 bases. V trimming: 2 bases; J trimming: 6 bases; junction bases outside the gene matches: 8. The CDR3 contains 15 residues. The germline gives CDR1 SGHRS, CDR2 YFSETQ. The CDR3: CASSFLAGASNEQFF. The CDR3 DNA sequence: TGCGCCAGCAGCTTTCTGGCGGGAGCGTCCAATGAGCAGTTCTTC.

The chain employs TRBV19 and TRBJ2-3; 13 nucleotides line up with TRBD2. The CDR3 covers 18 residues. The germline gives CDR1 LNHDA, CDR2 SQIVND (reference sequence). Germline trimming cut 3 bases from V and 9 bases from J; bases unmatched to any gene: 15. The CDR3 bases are TGTGCCAGTAGTATTACAGGGAGTGGACTAGCGGGGGCCGACACGCAGTATTTT. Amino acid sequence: CASSITGSGLAGADTQYF.

The CDR3, as DNA: TGCGCCAGCAGCCCTGTCCCGGGACAGGGATGGGCTAGCGGGACTATCACCGGGGAGCTGTTTTTT. Its translation is CASSPVPGQGWASGTITGELFF. The V gene is TRBV4-1, the J gene TRBJ2-2; D may be TRBD1 or TRBD2 (9 bases each). This CDR3 is 22 amino acids long. Germline lookup yields CDR1 MGHRA and CDR2 YSYEKL. V was cut by 4 bases and J by 4 bases, with 34 bases left in between.

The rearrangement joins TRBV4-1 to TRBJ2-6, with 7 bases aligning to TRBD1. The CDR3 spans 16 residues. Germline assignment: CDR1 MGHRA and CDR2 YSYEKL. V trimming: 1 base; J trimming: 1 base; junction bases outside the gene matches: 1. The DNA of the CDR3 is TGCGCCAGCAGCCAAGGACAGGGATCTGGGGCCAACGTCCTGACTTTC. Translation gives CASSQGQGSGANVLTF.

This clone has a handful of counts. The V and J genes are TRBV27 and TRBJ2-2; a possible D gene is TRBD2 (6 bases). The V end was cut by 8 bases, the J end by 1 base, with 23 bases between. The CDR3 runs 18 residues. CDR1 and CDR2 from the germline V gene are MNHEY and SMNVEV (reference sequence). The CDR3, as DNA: TGTGCCAGCTCTTCCCCCCCTAGGCGAGCGGGGAACACCGGGGAGCTGTTTTTT. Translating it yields CASSSPPRRAGNTGELFF.